These T cell receptor beta chains were read from a single sample in a study of blood T cell repertoires in COVID-19. Sequencing used immunoSEQ multiplex PCR; TCRdb keeps in-frame clones, though not all of them. The sample includes approximately 97,000 clones, approximately 84% of them seen just once. The sample was peripheral blood. These receptors were taken from a man between 40 and 49 years old with active or convalescent COVID-19. CDR3s include the opening cysteine and the closing phenylalanine or tryptophan. D genes are given only for firm matches. Clone sizes are given selectively: once, few, many, or a class where the clone is expanded.

size: .
D: .
J: TRBJ1-1
V: TRBV3-1/TRBV3-2
DNA: TGTGCCAGCAGCCAACGGGAGTCGAACACTGAAGCTTTCTTT
CDR3: CASSQRESNTEAFF

size: .
D: .
J: TRBJ1-1
V: TRBV10-2
DNA: TGCGCCAGCAGCGATAACTTGAACACTGAAGCTTTCTTT
CDR3: CASSDNLNTEAFF

size: few
D: TRBD2
J: TRBJ2-1
V: TRBV19
DNA: TGTGCCAGTAGTATTGCTAGCGGGGATGAGCAGTTCTTC
CDR3: CASSIASGDEQFF

size: .
D: .
J: TRBJ1-1
V: TRBV19
DNA: TGTGCCAGTAGTATCCCTGGAGGGTTGGGCACTGAAGCTTTCTTT
CDR3: CASSIPGGLGTEAFF

size: .
D: .
J: TRBJ1-1
V: TRBV29-1
DNA: TGCAGCGTTGCATCGAACACTGAAGCTTTCTTT
CDR3: CSVASNTEAFF

size: .
D: .
J: TRBJ1-2
V: TRBV19
DNA: TGTGCCAGTAGTAAGGAAGGGGCTGGCTACACCTTC
CDR3: CASSKEGAGYTF

size: once
D: .
J: TRBJ2-1
V: TRBV3-1/TRBV3-2
DNA: TGTGCCAGCAGCCAAGGCGGGGCGACCTCCTACAATGAGCAGTTCTTC
CDR3: CASSQGGATSYNEQFF

size: .
D: .
J: TRBJ2-1
V: TRBV5-1
DNA: TGCGCCAGCAGCAACGGTGGGGGGAACTCCTACAATGAGCAGTTCTTC
CDR3: CASSNGGGNSYNEQFF

size: .
D: TRBD1
J: TRBJ1-3
V: TRBV7-9
DNA: TGTGCCAGCAGGATATCCCGGGACAGGGGACAAAACACCATATATTTT
CDR3: CASRISRDRGQNTIYF

size: few
D: .
J: TRBJ2-2
V: TRBV7-3
DNA: TGTGCCAGCAGCGAACAGGGTTGGGGCGGGGAGCTGTTTTTT
CDR3: CASSEQGWGGELFF

size: .
D: TRBD2
J: TRBJ2-5
V: TRBV6-2/TRBV6-3
DNA: TGTGCCAGCAGTTACAGACTAGCGGGGGGCCGGCAAGAGACCCAGTACTTC
CDR3: CASSYRLAGGRQETQYF

size: .
D: TRBD2
J: TRBJ2-3
V: TRBV6-1
DNA: TGTGCCAGCAGTGAAGTAGCGGGGGTGGGAGATACGCAGTATTTT
CDR3: CASSEVAGVGDTQYF

size: .
D: .
J: TRBJ2-5
V: TRBV6-1
DNA: TGTGCCAGCAGAAGAGAGGGTGTGACCCAGTACTTC
CDR3: CASRREGVTQYF

size: once
D: .
J: TRBJ1-6
V: TRBV12-3/TRBV12-4
DNA: TGTGCCAGCACCCTGAGGGTGGAGACACCCCTCCACTTT
CDR3: CASTLRVETPLHF

size: .
D: TRBD1
J: TRBJ2-7
V: TRBV5-6
DNA: TGTGCCAGCACCCTTGGGCCCAGGGGGACCGAGCAGTACTTC
CDR3: CASTLGPRGTEQYF

size: .
D: .
J: TRBJ1-4
V: TRBV11-3
DNA: TGTGCCAGACTGAAGGGGCTTGGAACTAATGAAAAACTGTTTTTT
CDR3: CARLKGLGTNEKLFF

size: few
D: .
J: TRBJ2-7
V: TRBV7-9
DNA: TGTGCCAGCAGCCCGACGGACAACTACGAGCAGTACTTC
CDR3: CASSPTDNYEQYF

size: .
D: TRBD2
J: TRBJ2-1
V: TRBV5-1
DNA: TGCGCCAGCAGCTTGGAGGGTAGCGGGGGGGCAAGCAATGAGCAGTTCTTC
CDR3: CASSLEGSGGASNEQFF

size: .
D: TRBD2
J: TRBJ2-3
V: TRBV5-4
DNA: TGTGCCAGCAGCCCGGACGGGGGGGGCACAGATACGCAGTATTTT
CDR3: CASSPDGGGTDTQYF

size: .
D: .
J: TRBJ1-1
V: TRBV6-6
DNA: TGTGCCAGCCTAACCGTGAACACTGAAGCTTTCTTT
CDR3: CASLTVNTEAFF

size: .
D: .
J: TRBJ1-3
V: TRBV29-1
DNA: TGCAGCGGCAGTACAGGGACCTCTGGAAACACCATATATTTT
CDR3: CSGSTGTSGNTIYF

size: .
D: .
J: TRBJ2-2
V: TRBV6-1
DNA: TGTGCCAGCAGTGAGCAGTGGTTAACGAACACCGGGGAGCTGTTTTTT
CDR3: CASSEQWLTNTGELFF

size: once
D: TRBD1
J: TRBJ2-6
V: TRBV15
DNA: TGTGCCACCAGCAGTGCGACAGGGGGTGGGGCCAACGTCCTGACTTTC
CDR3: CATSSATGGGANVLTF

size: .
D: .
J: TRBJ1-2
V: TRBV29-1
DNA: TGCAGCGTTGAAGGGTCGGGAGGCTACACCTTC
CDR3: CSVEGSGGYTF

size: .
D: TRBD2
J: TRBJ2-3
V: TRBV29-1
DNA: TGCAGCGTTGTCCCAGCGGGGTCTGTGGATACGCAGTATTTT
CDR3: CSVVPAGSVDTQYF

size: .
D: TRBD2
J: TRBJ2-3
V: TRBV9
DNA: TGTGCCAGCAGCGTAGACGGTCGAGCGGGGTCGGGGAATACGCAGTATTTT
CDR3: CASSVDGRAGSGNTQYF

size: .
D: .
J: TRBJ2-2
V: TRBV24-1
DNA: TGTGCCACCAGTGATGGCCAAAACACCGGGGAGCTGTTTTTT
CDR3: CATSDGQNTGELFF

size: .
D: TRBD2
J: TRBJ2-3
V: TRBV19
DNA: TGTGCCAGTAGTACCATAGCGGGGGGGAGCACAGATACGCAGTATTTT
CDR3: CASSTIAGGSTDTQYF

size: .
D: TRBD2
J: TRBJ2-2
V: TRBV4-2
DNA: TGTGCCAGCAGCCACCGACCCGGGGGGGCGTCGAACACCGGGGAGCTGTTTTTT
CDR3: CASSHRPGGASNTGELFF

size: .
D: TRBD1
J: TRBJ1-2
V: TRBV6-5
DNA: TGTGCCAGCAGTCACCCGACAGGGAACGGCGGCTACACCTTC
CDR3: CASSHPTGNGGYTF

size: .
D: .
J: TRBJ2-7
V: TRBV25-1
DNA: TGTGCCAGCAGTGACCCCAGTGCCTACGAGCAGTACTTC
CDR3: CASSDPSAYEQYF

size: .
D: TRBD1
J: TRBJ1-2
V: TRBV19
DNA: TGTGCCAGTAATCGGGACAGGGTCCGGTATGGCTACACCTTC
CDR3: CASNRDRVRYGYTF

size: .
D: .
J: TRBJ1-1
V: TRBV7-2
DNA: TGTGCCAGCACACAGGGAACGGACACTGAAGCTTTCTTT
CDR3: CASTQGTDTEAFF

size: .
D: TRBD1
J: TRBJ1-2
V: TRBV14
DNA: TGTGCCAGCAGCCCGGGACAGGGTAACTATGGCTACACCTTC
CDR3: CASSPGQGNYGYTF

size: .
D: .
J: TRBJ1-1
V: TRBV5-1
DNA: TGCGCCAGCAGCTCAGATACAGGGTGGAACACTGAAGCTTTCTTT
CDR3: CASSSDTGWNTEAFF

size: .
D: .
J: TRBJ2-3
V: TRBV10-3
DNA: TGTGCCATCAGTGACAGGGAGGGGGGGCTAGAGTATTTT
CDR3: CAISDREGGLEYF

size: .
D: TRBD1
J: TRBJ2-5
V: TRBV11-3
DNA: TGTGCCAGCAGCTCCCGGACAGGGGGGAGGGAGACCCAGTACTTC
CDR3: CASSSRTGGRETQYF

size: .
D: .
J: TRBJ2-2
V: TRBV5-1
DNA: TGCGCCAGCAGCACCAGGGGTTCCGGGGAGCTGTTTTTT
CDR3: CASSTRGSGELFF

size: .
D: TRBD1
J: TRBJ1-2
V: TRBV3-1/TRBV3-2
DNA: TGTGCCAGCAGCCCAGGGGGTTCGCAGTCTTATGGCTACACCTTC
CDR3: CASSPGGSQSYGYTF

size: .
D: .
J: TRBJ1-3
V: TRBV9
DNA: TGTGCCAGCAGCGTAGAGGCGGGGTCCGGAAACACCATATATTTT
CDR3: CASSVEAGSGNTIYF

size: .
D: TRBD1
J: TRBJ1-2
V: TRBV4-3
DNA: TGCGCCAGCAGCCAGGACAGGGTTAACTATGGCTACACCTTC
CDR3: CASSQDRVNYGYTF

size: .
D: TRBD2
J: TRBJ2-7
V: TRBV9
DNA: TGTGCCAGCAGCGTAAGCGGGGGCTCCTACGAGCAGTACTTC
CDR3: CASSVSGGSYEQYF

size: once
D: TRBD1
J: TRBJ2-3
V: TRBV7-2
DNA: TGTGCCAGCAGCTATATCGGGACAGGGGGCACAGATACGCAGTATTTT
CDR3: CASSYIGTGGTDTQYF

size: .
D: .
J: TRBJ1-5
V: TRBV5-6
DNA: TGTGCCAGCAGCTTGGGGTCAGGGATTAACCAGCCCCAGCATTTT
CDR3: CASSLGSGINQPQHF

size: .
D: TRBD1
J: TRBJ1-4
V: TRBV6-6
DNA: TGTGCCAGCAGGGGACCAGGGGGGATGAATGAAAAACTGTTTTTT
CDR3: CASRGPGGMNEKLFF

size: .
D: TRBD1
J: TRBJ2-3
V: TRBV5-1
DNA: TGCGCCAGCAGCAAAGAAGGGACAGGGGTGGGCACAGATACGCAGTATTTT
CDR3: CASSKEGTGVGTDTQYF

size: .
D: TRBD2
J: TRBJ2-5
V: TRBV6-5
DNA: TGTGCCAGCAGTTACCAGCGGGGGGCCCGGGAGACCCAGTACTTC
CDR3: CASSYQRGARETQYF

size: .
D: .
J: TRBJ2-5
V: TRBV19
DNA: TGTGCCAGTAGTAGAACGACAGGTTTGATATCCGAGACCCAGTACTTC
CDR3: CASSRTTGLISETQYF

size: .
D: TRBD1
J: TRBJ2-3
V: TRBV6-1
DNA: TGTGCCAGCAGTGTGTGGGACAGCCCTAGCACAGATACGCAGTATTTT
CDR3: CASSVWDSPSTDTQYF

size: .
D: .
J: TRBJ1-5
V: TRBV2
DNA: TGTGCCAGCAGTGAGGAGCATTGGAGCAATCAGCCCCAGCATTTT
CDR3: CASSEEHWSNQPQHF

size: once
D: .
J: TRBJ1-2
V: TRBV29-1
DNA: TGCAGCGTCCATTCAGGGGCCAAGAATGGCTACACCTTC
CDR3: CSVHSGAKNGYTF

size: .
D: TRBD2
J: TRBJ2-1
V: TRBV12-5
DNA: TGTGCTAGTGGTTTGGGGCTAGCGGGGCGCGCCGGCTCCTACAATGAGCAGTTCTTC
CDR3: CASGLGLAGRAGSYNEQFF

size: .
D: TRBD1
J: TRBJ1-5
V: TRBV7-9
DNA: TGTGCCAGCAGCTCACAGGGGCAGGGCTTAAATCAGCCCCAGCATTTT
CDR3: CASSSQGQGLNQPQHF

size: .
D: .
J: TRBJ2-7
V: TRBV12-1
DNA: TGTGCCAGCAGCTCTACAGGGCTCCCGAAACTCTACGAGCAGTACTTC
CDR3: CASSSTGLPKLYEQYF

size: .
D: .
J: TRBJ1-3
V: TRBV9
DNA: TGTGCCAGCAGCGGGAGTGGACAGAACTCTGGAAACACCATATATTTT
CDR3: CASSGSGQNSGNTIYF

size: .
D: .
J: TRBJ1-5
V: TRBV2
DNA: TGTGCCAGCAGTGAATCTAGCAGCAATCAGCCCCAGCATTTT
CDR3: CASSESSSNQPQHF

size: .
D: .
J: TRBJ1-1
V: TRBV7-8
DNA: TGTGCCAGCAGTTCCCTTGAGCGGGCGCGTCAAAACACTGAAGCTTTCTTT
CDR3: CASSSLERARQNTEAFF

size: .
D: .
J: TRBJ2-2
V: TRBV29-1
DNA: TGCAGCTCCAGGTCTCAGAACACCGGGGAGCTGTTTTTT
CDR3: CSSRSQNTGELFF